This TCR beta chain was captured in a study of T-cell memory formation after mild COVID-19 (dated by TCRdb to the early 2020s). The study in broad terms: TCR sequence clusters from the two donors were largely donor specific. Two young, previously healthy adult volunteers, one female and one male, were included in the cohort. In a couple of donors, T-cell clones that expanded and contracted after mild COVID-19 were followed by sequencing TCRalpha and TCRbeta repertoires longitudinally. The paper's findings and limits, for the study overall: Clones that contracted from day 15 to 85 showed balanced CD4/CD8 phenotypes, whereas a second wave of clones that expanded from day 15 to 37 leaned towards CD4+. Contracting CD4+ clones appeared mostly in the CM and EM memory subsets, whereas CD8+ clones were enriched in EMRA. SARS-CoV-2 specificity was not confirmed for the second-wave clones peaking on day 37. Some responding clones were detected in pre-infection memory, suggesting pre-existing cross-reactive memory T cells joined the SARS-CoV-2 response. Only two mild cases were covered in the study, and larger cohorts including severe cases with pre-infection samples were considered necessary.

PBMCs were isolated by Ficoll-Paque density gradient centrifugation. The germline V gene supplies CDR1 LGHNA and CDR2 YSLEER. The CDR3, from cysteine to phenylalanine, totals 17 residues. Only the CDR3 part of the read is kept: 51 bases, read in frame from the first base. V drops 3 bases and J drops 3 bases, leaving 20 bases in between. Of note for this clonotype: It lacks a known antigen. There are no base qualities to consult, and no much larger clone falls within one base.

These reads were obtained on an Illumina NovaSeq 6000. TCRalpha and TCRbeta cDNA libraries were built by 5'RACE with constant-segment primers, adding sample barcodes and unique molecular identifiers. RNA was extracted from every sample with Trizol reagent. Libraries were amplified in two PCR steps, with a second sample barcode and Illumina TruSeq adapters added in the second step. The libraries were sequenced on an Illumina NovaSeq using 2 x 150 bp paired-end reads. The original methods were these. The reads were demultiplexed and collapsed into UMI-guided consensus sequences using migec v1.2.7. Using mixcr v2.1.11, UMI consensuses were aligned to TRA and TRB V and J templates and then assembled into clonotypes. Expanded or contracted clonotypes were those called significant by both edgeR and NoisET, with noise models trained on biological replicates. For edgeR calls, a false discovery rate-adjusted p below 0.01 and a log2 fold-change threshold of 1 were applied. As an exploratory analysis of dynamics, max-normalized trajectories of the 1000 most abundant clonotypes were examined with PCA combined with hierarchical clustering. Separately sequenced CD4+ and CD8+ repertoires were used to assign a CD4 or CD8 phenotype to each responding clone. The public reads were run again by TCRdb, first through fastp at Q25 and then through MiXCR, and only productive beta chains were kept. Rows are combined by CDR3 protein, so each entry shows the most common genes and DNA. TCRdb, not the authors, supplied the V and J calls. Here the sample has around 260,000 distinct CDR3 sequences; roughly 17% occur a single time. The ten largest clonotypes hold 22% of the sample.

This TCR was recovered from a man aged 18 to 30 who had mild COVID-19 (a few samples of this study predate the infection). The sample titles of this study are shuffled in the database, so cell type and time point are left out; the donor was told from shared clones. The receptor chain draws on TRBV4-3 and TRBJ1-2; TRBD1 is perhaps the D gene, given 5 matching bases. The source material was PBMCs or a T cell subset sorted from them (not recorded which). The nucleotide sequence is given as TGCGCCAGCAGCCAGGAAGAGGGGCAGGGTGGGTACTATGGCTACACCTTC. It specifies CASSQEEGQGGYYGYTF.